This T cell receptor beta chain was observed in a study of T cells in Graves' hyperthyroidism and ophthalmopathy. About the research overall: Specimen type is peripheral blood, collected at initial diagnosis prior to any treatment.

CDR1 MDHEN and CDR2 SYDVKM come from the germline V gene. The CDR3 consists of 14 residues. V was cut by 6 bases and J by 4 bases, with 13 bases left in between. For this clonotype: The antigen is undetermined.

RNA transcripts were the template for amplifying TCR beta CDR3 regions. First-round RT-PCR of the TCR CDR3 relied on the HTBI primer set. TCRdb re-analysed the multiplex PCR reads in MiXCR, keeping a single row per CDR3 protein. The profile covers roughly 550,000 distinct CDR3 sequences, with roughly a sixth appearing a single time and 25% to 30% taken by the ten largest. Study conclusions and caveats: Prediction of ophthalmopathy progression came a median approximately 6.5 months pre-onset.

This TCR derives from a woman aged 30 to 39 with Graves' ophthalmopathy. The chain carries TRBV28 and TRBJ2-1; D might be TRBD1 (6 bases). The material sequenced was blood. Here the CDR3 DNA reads TGTGCCAGCAGGTCAGCAGGGGAATACAATGAGCAGTTCTTC. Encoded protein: CASRSAGEYNEQFF. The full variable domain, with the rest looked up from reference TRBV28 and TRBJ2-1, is DVKVTQSSRYLVKRTGEKVFLECVQDMDHENMFWYRQDPGLGLRLIYFSYDVKMKEKGDIPEGYSVSREKKERFSLILESASTNQTSMYLCASRSAGEYNEQFFGPGTRLTVL.